This T cell receptor (beta chain) was sequenced during a study of cytomegalovirus exposure and HLA in healthy donors. In the PCR, 60 Vbeta and 13 Jbeta primers were used. Libraries were prepared by immunoSEQ multiplex PCR; TCRdb keeps only in-frame clonotypes and omits some of them. The table includes approximately 160,000 clones, 76% detected once. Remarks on this clone: No antigen is known for it.

Findings of the study overall: The study put 150 or so TCR beta chains on its list as cytomegalovirus-associated.

CDR1 is LNHDA, CDR2 SQIVND, per germline (reference sequence). The length of the CDR3 is 13 residues. Trimming pared 3 bases from V and 3 bases from J, leaving 7 bases between. The chain combines TRBV19 with TRBJ2-3; TRBD1 is a possible D gene (6 bases). The specimen was PBMCs. The TCR was taken from a female donor in good health and CMV-seronegative. The CDR3 protein is CASSIQGTDTQYF. The CDR3 coding sequence is TGTGCCAGTAGTATCCAGGGGACAGATACGCAGTATTTT.